This is a list of T cell receptor beta chains from one sample in a study of T-cell memory formation after mild COVID-19. From the 5' RACE reads, TCRdb called clonotypes with MiXCR, one entry per CDR3 protein. The sample lists roughly 400,000 distinct CDR3 sequences; under 20% were seen once. Sequenced: PBMCs or a T cell subset sorted from them (not recorded which). The receptors originated from a man aged 18 to 29 who had mild COVID-19 (a few samples of this study predate the infection). Cell type and time point are not known. Both conserved end residues are part of each CDR3.

CASSGWRSNQPQHF TRBV21-1
CRGVGMNTEAFF TRBV20-1
CASRARSNQPQHF TRBV6-5
CASSPPLAGGGSPLHF TRBV7-9
CSALRGVAKNIQYF TRBV20-1
CASNGQNSGANVLTF TRBV4-2
CASSSRSRAWNTEAFF TRBV11-2
CASSPTTGRTEAFF TRBV4-3
CAISLDKSKETQYF TRBV10-3
CASSRQGPSHEQYF TRBV7-9